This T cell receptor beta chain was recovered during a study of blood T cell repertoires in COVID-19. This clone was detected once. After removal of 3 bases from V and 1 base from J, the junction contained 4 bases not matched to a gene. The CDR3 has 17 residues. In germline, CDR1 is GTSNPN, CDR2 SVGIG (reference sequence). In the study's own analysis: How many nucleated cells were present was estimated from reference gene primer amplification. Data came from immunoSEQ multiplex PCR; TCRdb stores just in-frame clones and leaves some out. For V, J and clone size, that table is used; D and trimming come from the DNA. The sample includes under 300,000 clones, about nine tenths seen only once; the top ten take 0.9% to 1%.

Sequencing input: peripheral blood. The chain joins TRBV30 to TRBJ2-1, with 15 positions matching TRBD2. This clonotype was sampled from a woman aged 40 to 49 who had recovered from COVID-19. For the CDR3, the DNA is TGTGCCTGGAGAGGACTAGCGGGAGGGCGTTCCTACAATGAGCAGTTCTTC. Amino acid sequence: CAWRGLAGGRSYNEQFF.